This is a list of T cell receptor beta chains from one sample in a study of a mutant IDH1 vaccine in newly diagnosed glioma. For these TCRs, the target antigens are not known. Profiling relied on immunoSEQ multiplex PCR, and the TCRdb table lists in-frame clones only, not all of them. The repertoire holds approximately 32,000 clones, with around 90% as singletons. The source was PBMCs, collected from a glioma patient whose treatment included an IDH1 peptide vaccine. These receptors originate from a man aged 35-49 years with glioma. Each CDR3 is given with its conserved first and last residue. D genes are given only for firm matches. Size values are once, few and many counts, or a class for expanded clones, and some rows have none.

D	V	size	J	DNA	CDR3
TRBD2	TRBV9	.	TRBJ2-3	TGTGCCAGCAGCGCCGGCGGGGGGCCAGATACGCAGTATTTT	CASSAGGGPDTQYF
.	TRBV6-1	.	TRBJ1-2	TGTGCCAGCAGTGAAATGCGACACCTCTATGGCTACACCTTC	CASSEMRHLYGYTF
.	TRBV2	.	TRBJ1-5	TGTGCCAGCAGTCCTAGCCGGGGGGCGTCCAATCAGCCCCAGCATTTT	CASSPSRGASNQPQHF
TRBD1	TRBV5-5	few	TRBJ1-1	TGTGCCAGCAGCTGGGACAGGCGGAACACTGAAGCTTTCTTT	CASSWDRRNTEAFF
.	TRBV5-1	.	TRBJ1-4	TGCGCCAGCAGCTTGGGAGGGGTAGGCGAAAAACTGTTTTTT	CASSLGGVGEKLFF
.	TRBV28	.	TRBJ1-5	TGTGCCAGCAGTTTAAGCGGGGGCGCCAATCAGCCCCAGCATTTT	CASSLSGGANQPQHF
.	TRBV18	.	TRBJ1-3	TGTGCCAGCTCACCGGAGGGGTTGGGAGGAAACACCATATATTTT	CASSPEGLGGNTIYF
TRBD1	TRBV15	.	TRBJ1-1	TGTGCCACCAGCACTCGACAGGGACTGAACACTGAAGCTTTCTTT	CATSTRQGLNTEAFF
.	TRBV6-5	.	TRBJ1-2	TGTGCCAGCAGACAATGGGGCTATGGCTACACCTTC	CASRQWGYGYTF
.	TRBV2	.	TRBJ2-3	TGTGCCAGCAGTCTGGAATCTAGCACAGATACGCAGTATTTT	CASSLESSTDTQYF
TRBD1	TRBV6-1	.	TRBJ2-7	TGTGCCAGCAGCTTCCGGGACAGGGAGACCTACGAGCAGTACTTC	CASSFRDRETYEQYF
.	TRBV2	.	TRBJ2-7	TGTGCCAGCAGGCCCGACAGCTACGAGCAGTACTTC	CASRPDSYEQYF
.	TRBV11-3	.	TRBJ2-1	TGTGCCAGCAGCCGCGGGCATGTCTTATTCTTC	CASSRGHVLFF
.	TRBV19	.	TRBJ1-5	TGTGCCAGTAGGCACGACAGCAATCAGCCCCAGCATTTT	CASRHDSNQPQHF
TRBD1	TRBV19	few	TRBJ1-5	TGTGCCAGTAGTATAGAGGGGACAGGCCAGCAAGGGGCCCAGCATTTT	CASSIEGTGQQGAQHF
TRBD1	TRBV28	.	TRBJ1-1	TGTGCCAGCAGGGTAACAGGGGCGAACACTGAAGCTTTCTTT	CASRVTGANTEAFF
.	TRBV4-1	.	TRBJ2-2	TGCGCCAGCAGCCCCCTGCAGGTTAATCCCACCGGGGAGCTGTTTTTT	CASSPLQVNPTGELFF
TRBD2	TRBV2	.	TRBJ2-3	TGTGCCAGCAGCGCCGGACTAGACCCTACAGATACGCAGTATTTT	CASSAGLDPTDTQYF
TRBD1	TRBV7-2	.	TRBJ2-3	TGTGCCAGCAGCTCCGGGACAGGATACACAGATACGCAGTATTTT	CASSSGTGYTDTQYF
TRBD1	TRBV12-5	.	TRBJ1-1	TGTGCTAGTGGTCCTCAGACAGGGGGGGTGAGGACTGAAGCTTTCTTT	CASGPQTGGVRTEAFF
TRBD2	TRBV19	.	TRBJ2-1	TGTGCCAGTAGTAAGCGGGGGGGGCGGATTGATGAGCAGTTCTTC	CASSKRGGRIDEQFF
TRBD1	TRBV19	.	TRBJ2-7	TGTGCCAGTAGTACGACGGGGACAGGGGGCCTGGGAGAGCAGTACTTC	CASSTTGTGGLGEQYF
.	TRBV28	.	TRBJ2-3	TGTGCCAGCAACGGGGCGAACACAGATACGCAGTATTTT	CASNGANTDTQYF
.	TRBV28	.	TRBJ1-2	TGTGCCAGCAGGACCCAGGCCCGCTATGGCTACACCTTC	CASRTQARYGYTF
TRBD1	TRBV7-9	.	TRBJ1-1	TGTGCCAGCAGCCCCCCGACAGGGAGAAGAGCCGAAGCTTTCTTT	CASSPPTGRRAEAFF
.	TRBV2	.	TRBJ1-2	TGTGCCAGCAGTCTAACCGTGACAGCCACGGCTAACTATGGCTACACCTTC	CASSLTVTATANYGYTF
TRBD1	TRBV6-5	.	TRBJ1-1	TGTGCCAGCATCGTACAGGGGAAAGCTTTCTTT	CASIVQGKAFF
TRBD1	TRBV7-9	.	TRBJ2-5	TGTGCCAGCGGGGACAGTCTGGTGGAGACCCAGTACTTC	CASGDSLVETQYF
.	TRBV2	.	TRBJ1-1	TGTGCCAGCAGTGTCAGGGTGGACGCTGAAGCTTTCTTT	CASSVRVDAEAFF
TRBD2	TRBV18	.	TRBJ2-3	TGTGCCAGCTCACGTGGGACTAGCGGCACCGGGGGCACAGATACGCAGTATTTT	CASSRGTSGTGGTDTQYF
.	TRBV4-1	.	TRBJ1-2	TGCGCCAGCAGCCAAGATGAGAACAGACATGGCTACACCTTC	CASSQDENRHGYTF
TRBD2	TRBV19	.	TRBJ2-4	TGTGCCAGTAGTCCAAGACTAGCGGGGGAAAACATTCAGTACTTC	CASSPRLAGENIQYF
.	TRBV21-1	.	TRBJ1-1	TGTGCCAGCAGCAGAGGGGACAGGGGGCAGGTGAACACTGAAGCTTTCTTT	CASSRGDRGQVNTEAFF
.	TRBV6-6	.	TRBJ1-5	TGTGCCAGCAGTTTAATACAGGGTGTGAGCAATCAGCCCCAGCATTTT	CASSLIQGVSNQPQHF
.	TRBV19	once	TRBJ1-5	TGTGCCAGTAGTCCCGGCAGGGAGGGAAGCAATCAGCCCCAGCATTTT	CASSPGREGSNQPQHF
.	TRBV18	few	TRBJ2-3	TGTGCCAGCTCACCGGAACGGGACCCCCGGGGGGATACGCAGTATTTT	CASSPERDPRGDTQYF
.	TRBV7-2	.	TRBJ2-3	TGTGCCAGCAGCTTATGGCCGGATACGCAGTATTTT	CASSLWPDTQYF
TRBD1	TRBV5-1	.	TRBJ2-3	TGCGCCAGCAGCTCGCCAGGGGGCGTTACAGATACGCAGTATTTT	CASSSPGGVTDTQYF
.	TRBV5-6	.	TRBJ1-2	TGTGCCAGCAGCTTGGGACAGTCTCTCTATGTGGGCTACACCTTC	CASSLGQSLYVGYTF
TRBD1	TRBV28	.	TRBJ1-1	TGTGCCAGCAGATCCCGGGACAGGGGATGGAACACTGAAGCTTTCTTT	CASRSRDRGWNTEAFF
TRBD1	TRBV18	.	TRBJ1-6	TGTGCCAGCTCACCAGAAGGTGGGACAGGGGGTAATTCACCCCTCCACTTT	CASSPEGGTGGNSPLHF
TRBD1	TRBV7-9	.	TRBJ1-4	TGTGCCAGCAGCCGACAGGGTGAAAAACTGTTTTTT	CASSRQGEKLFF
.	TRBV10-1	.	TRBJ1-1	TGCGCCAGCAGGGACGGACCCCTCGGGACTGAAGCTTTCTTT	CASRDGPLGTEAFF
.	TRBV19	few	TRBJ2-5	TGTGCCAGTAGTATCGGCCTCCGGGAAGAGACCCAGTACTTC	CASSIGLREETQYF
.	TRBV28	.	TRBJ1-1	TGTGCCAGCAGTTTAGACGGCGAAGCTTTCTTT	CASSLDGEAFF
.	TRBV4-2	.	TRBJ1-2	TGTGCCAGCAGCGAGGGTGCCTATGGCTACACCTTC	CASSEGAYGYTF
.	TRBV7-6	.	TRBJ2-3	TGTGCCAGCAGCTTAGCGACAACTACCACAGATACGCAGTATTTT	CASSLATTTTDTQYF
.	TRBV6-4	.	TRBJ2-3	TGTGCCAGCAGTGAGCGGGGCACAGATACGCAGTATTTT	CASSERGTDTQYF
.	TRBV7-9	once	TRBJ1-1	TGTGCCAGCAGCTTTCAAATAGAGGATGAAGCTTTCTTT	CASSFQIEDEAFF
.	TRBV7-8	.	TRBJ2-3	TGTGCCAGCAGCCCAGCTCGGAACACAGATACGCAGTATTTT	CASSPARNTDTQYF
TRBD2	TRBV6-4	.	TRBJ2-3	TGTGCCAGCAGTGGACTAGCGGGAGCAGATACGCAGTATTTT	CASSGLAGADTQYF
TRBD1	TRBV6-1	.	TRBJ1-4	TGTGCCAGCCAAAGGGACAGGGGTAATGAAAAACTGTTTTTT	CASQRDRGNEKLFF
TRBD2	TRBV5-1	.	TRBJ2-1	TGCGCCAGCAGCTTGGTCCTAGCGGGAGCCTACAATGAGCAGTTCTTC	CASSLVLAGAYNEQFF
.	TRBV28	.	TRBJ1-1	TGTGCGTGCGGGAGAGTTCTGAACACTGAAGCTTTCTTT	CACGRVLNTEAFF
.	TRBV4-1	few	TRBJ2-1	TGCGCCAGCAGCCTATGGGTAGACAATGAGCAGTTCTTC	CASSLWVDNEQFF